These 5 T cell receptor beta chains were all obtained from the same sample, sequenced in a study of blood T cell repertoires in COVID-19. Repertoires were generated with immunoSEQ multiplex PCR, while TCRdb's copy carries only in-frame clones and drops some. The table records about 200,000 clones, roughly 86% of them present only once. Sequenced: PBMCs or T cells enriched from blood (not recorded which). The receptors shown here come from a man between 40 and 49 years old with acute COVID-19.

This clone was seen only once. The sample holds other DNA sequences that translate to the same CDR3. The DNA of the CDR3 is TGTGCCAGCAGCGCCCGGACAGGGAACACTGAAGCTTTCTTT. Encoded protein: CASSARTGNTEAFF. The J gene is TRBJ1-1, the V gene TRBV9, with 7 bases that match TRBD1. This CDR3 is 14 amino acids long. Germline V gives CDR1 SGDLS, CDR2 YYNGEE. Trimming took 3 bases from V and 1 from J; bases not matched to a gene: 3.

The chain couples TRBV5-1 to TRBJ2-3; 8 positions agree with TRBD2. Germline V lookup: CDR1 SGHRS, CDR2 YFSETQ. The CDR3 consists of 16 residues. V dropped 9 bases and J dropped 5; count of bases not matched to a gene: 17. Here the CDR3 reads CATSLGSGRAGDTQYF. CDR3 coding DNA: TGCGCCACCTCCCTTGGGTCCGGGAGGGCCGGAGATACGCAGTATTTT.

The CDR3 DNA follows: TGTGCCAGCAGCGTAAAACCAGCGGGAGACACCGGGGAGCTGTTTTTT. Encoded protein: CASSVKPAGDTGELFF. V usage is TRBV9 and J usage is TRBJ2-2, with 8 bases aligning to TRBD2. Per germline, CDR1 SGDLS and CDR2 YYNGEE. V gave up 1 base and J gave up 3 bases; unmatched junction bases: 5. The CDR3 spans 16 residues.

This chain links TRBV15 with TRBJ1-1, with unresolved D. Germline-derived CDR1 and CDR2 are LNHNV and YYDKDF (reference sequence). The CDR3 runs to 14 residues. Trimming removed 1 base at V and 0 bases at J, with 6 bases between. The CDR3 region is CATSRVRVNTEAFF. CDR3 nucleotide sequence: TGTGCCACCAGCAGAGTACGAGTGAACACTGAAGCTTTCTTT. Full variable domain (missing parts from reference TRBV15 and TRBJ1-1): DAMVIQNPRYQVTQFGKPVTLSCSQTLNHNVMYWYQQKSSQAPKLLFHYYDKDFNNEADTPDNFQSRRPNTSFCFLDIRSPGLGDTAMYLCATSRVRVNTEAFFGQGTRLTVV.

With regard to this clone: The junction shows a germline mismatch at one end, possibly a read error. CDR3 sequence: CASSQVQDEQYF. The CDR3 bases are TGTGCTAGCAGCCAAGTTCAGGACGAGCAGTACTTC. This rearrangement joins TRBV3-1 (or the pseudogene TRBV3-2) to TRBJ2-7; D remains ambiguous. The CDR3 contains 12 residues. Looked up from germline, CDR1 is LGHDT and CDR2 is YNNKEL (reference sequence).